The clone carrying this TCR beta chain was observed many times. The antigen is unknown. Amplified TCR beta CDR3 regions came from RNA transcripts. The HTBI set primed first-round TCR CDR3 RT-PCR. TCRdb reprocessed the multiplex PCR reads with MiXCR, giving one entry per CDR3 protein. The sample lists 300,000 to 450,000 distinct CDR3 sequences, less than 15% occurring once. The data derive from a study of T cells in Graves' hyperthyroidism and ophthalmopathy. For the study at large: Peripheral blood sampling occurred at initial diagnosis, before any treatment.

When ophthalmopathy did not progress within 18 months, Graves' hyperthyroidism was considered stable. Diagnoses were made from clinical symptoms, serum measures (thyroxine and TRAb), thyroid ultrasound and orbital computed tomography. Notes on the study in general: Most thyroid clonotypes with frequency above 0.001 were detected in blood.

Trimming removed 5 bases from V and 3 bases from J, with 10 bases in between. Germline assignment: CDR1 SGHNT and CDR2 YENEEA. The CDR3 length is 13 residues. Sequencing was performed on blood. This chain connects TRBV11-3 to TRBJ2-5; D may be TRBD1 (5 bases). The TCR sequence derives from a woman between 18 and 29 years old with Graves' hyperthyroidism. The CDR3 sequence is CASSHRTKETQYF. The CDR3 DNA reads TGTGCCAGCAGCCACAGGACCAAAGAGACCCAGTACTTC.